These 5 T cell receptor beta chains were all obtained from the same sample, sequenced in a study of PD-L1 blockade in urothelial cancer. Assay used: immunoSEQ multiplex PCR; TCRdb lists only in-frame clones, some missing. Of 25,000 to 30,000 clones in the sample, around four fifths are singletons; the top ten hold about 2.7%. Documented time point: peripheral blood 6 weeks after treatment start. The sample was PBMCs, taken around atezolizumab (anti-PD-L1) treatment. The receptor set was obtained from a man between 65 and 85 years old with urothelial cancer.

V gene TRBV28 combines with J gene TRBJ2-1; a weak D match, TRBD2 (6 bases). Germline V lookup: CDR1 MDHEN, CDR2 SYDVKM. The CDR3 consists of 13 residues. V was clipped by 2 bases and J by 8 bases, with 10 bases between them. The CDR3 sequence is CASSLAGSDEQFF. For the CDR3, the DNA is TGTGCCAGCAGTTTAGCCGGGAGCGATGAGCAGTTCTTC.

V and J are TRBV5-1 and TRBJ2-1, with TRBD1 matching 8 bases. This CDR3 comprises 18 residues. CDR1 SGHRS and CDR2 YFSETQ come from the germline V gene. The junction had 12 bases not matched to a gene; V was cut back by 0 bases and J by 4 bases. The CDR3 DNA follows: TGCGCCAGCAGCTTGGCCCTAATCGACAGGGGACCATACAATGAGCAGTTCTTC. This translates into CASSLALIDRGPYNEQFF.

This sequence joins TRBV5-1 and TRBJ2-2, with 10 positions matching TRBD1. The germline V gene encodes CDR1 SGHRS and CDR2 YFSETQ. The length of the CDR3 is 15 residues. The junction had 6 bases not matched to a gene; V was cut back by 4 bases and J by 6 bases. CDR3 DNA: TGCGCCAGCAGCCCGGACGGACAGGGGGCCGGGGAGCTGTTTTTT. Protein: CASSPDGQGAGELFF.

The chain uses TRBV9 and TRBJ2-3; D remains unclear. The germline V gene encodes CDR1 SGDLS and CDR2 YYNGEE. Between the trimmed V and J ends, which lost 3 bases and 2 bases, there was a span of 13 bases. The CDR3 has 15 amino acids. In DNA form, the CDR3 reads TGTGCCAGCAGCGATTACGGCGGCCCCACAGATACGCAGTATTTT. This encodes CASSDYGGPTDTQYF.

The chain uses TRBV7-3 and TRBJ2-6, with 9 bases identical to TRBD1. CDR3 length: 18 residues. Unmatched junction bases numbered 8, after V lost 2 bases and J lost 3 bases. Germline V gene sequence: CDR1 SGHTA, CDR2 FQGTGA. This chain's CDR3 is CASSLVGQGLVGANVLTF. CDR3 in DNA: TGTGCCAGCAGCTTAGTGGGACAGGGATTAGTTGGGGCCAACGTCCTGACTTTC. The full variable domain, in which reference TRBV7-3 and TRBJ2-6 provide the parts outside the CDR3, is GAGVSQTPSNKVTEKGKYVELRCDPISGHTALYWYRQSLGQGPEFLIYFQGTGAADDSGLPNDRFFAVRPEGSVSTLKIQRTERGDSAVYLCASSLVGQGLVGANVLTFGAGSRLTVL.